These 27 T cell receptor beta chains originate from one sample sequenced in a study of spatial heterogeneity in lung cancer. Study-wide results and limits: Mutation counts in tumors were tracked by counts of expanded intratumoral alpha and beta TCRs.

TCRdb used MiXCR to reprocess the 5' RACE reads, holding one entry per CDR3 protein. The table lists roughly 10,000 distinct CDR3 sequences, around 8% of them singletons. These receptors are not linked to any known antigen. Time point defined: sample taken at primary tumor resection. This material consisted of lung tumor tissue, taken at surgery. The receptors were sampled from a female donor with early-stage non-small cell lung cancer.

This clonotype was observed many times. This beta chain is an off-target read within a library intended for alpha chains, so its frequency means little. The CDR3 reads CASSRQLPAIRTDTQYF. In nucleotides, the CDR3 is TGTGCCAGCAGTCGACAGCTCCCGGCCATTCGCACAGATACGCAGTATTTT. The chain joins TRBV27 to TRBJ2-3, with a tentative D call TRBD1 (5 bases). The V gene's germline CDR1 is MNHEY and CDR2 SMNVEV (reference sequence). CDR3 size: 17 residues. The V and J ends lost 5 bases and 1 base respectively, with 19 bases between them.

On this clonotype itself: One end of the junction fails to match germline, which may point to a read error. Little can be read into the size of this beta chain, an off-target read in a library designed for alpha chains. The CDR3 loop is CSARVGGSGANVLTF. CDR3 sequence (DNA): TGCAGTGCCAGAGTTGGAGGCTCTGGGGCCAACGTCCTGACTTTC. The chain joins TRBV20-1 to TRBJ2-6; D is possibly TRBD2 (5 bases). The germline gives CDR1 DFQATT, CDR2 SNEGSKA (reference sequence). The CDR3 loop spans 15 amino acids.

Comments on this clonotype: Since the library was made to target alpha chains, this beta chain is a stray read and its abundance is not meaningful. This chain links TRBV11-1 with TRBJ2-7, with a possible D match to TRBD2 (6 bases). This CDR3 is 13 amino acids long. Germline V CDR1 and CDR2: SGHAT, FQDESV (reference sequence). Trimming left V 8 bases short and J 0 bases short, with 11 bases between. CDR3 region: CASEDGSSYEQYF. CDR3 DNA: TGTGCCAGCGAGGACGGGAGCTCCTACGAGCAGTACTTC.

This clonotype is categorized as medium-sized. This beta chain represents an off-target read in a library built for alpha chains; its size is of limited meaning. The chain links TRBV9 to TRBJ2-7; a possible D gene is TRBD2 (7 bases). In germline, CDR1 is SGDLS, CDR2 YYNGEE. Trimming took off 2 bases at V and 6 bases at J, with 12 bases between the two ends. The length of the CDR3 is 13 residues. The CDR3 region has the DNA TGTGCCAGCAGCGTGGGCGGGGGCGGCGAGCAGTACTTC. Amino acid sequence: CASSVGGGGEQYF. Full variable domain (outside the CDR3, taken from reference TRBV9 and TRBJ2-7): DSGVTQTPKHLITATGQRVTLRCSPRSGDLSVYWYQQSLDQGLQFLIQYYNGEERAKGNILERFSAQQFPDLHSELNLSSLELGDSALYFCASSVGGGGEQYFGPGTRLTVT.

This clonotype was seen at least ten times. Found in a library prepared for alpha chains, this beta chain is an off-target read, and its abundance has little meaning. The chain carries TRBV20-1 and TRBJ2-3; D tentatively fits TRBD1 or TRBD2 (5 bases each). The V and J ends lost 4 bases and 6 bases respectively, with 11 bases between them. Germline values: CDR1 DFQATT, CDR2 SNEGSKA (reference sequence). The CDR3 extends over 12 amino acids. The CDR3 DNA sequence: TGCAGTGCTACTTCCGAGGGGGATACGCAGTATTTT. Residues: CSATSEGDTQYF.

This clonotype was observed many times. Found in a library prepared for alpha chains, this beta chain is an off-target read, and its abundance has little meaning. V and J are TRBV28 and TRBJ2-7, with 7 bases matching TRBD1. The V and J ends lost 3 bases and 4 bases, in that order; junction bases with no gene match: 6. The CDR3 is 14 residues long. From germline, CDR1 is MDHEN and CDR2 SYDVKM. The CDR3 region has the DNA TGTGCCAGCAGTTTTGGGGACAGCCGATACGAGCAGTACTTC. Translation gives CASSFGDSRYEQYF.

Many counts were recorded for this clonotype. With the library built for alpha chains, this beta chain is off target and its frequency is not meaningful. CDR3 residues: CASSYPWTGGYEQYF. In nucleotides, the CDR3 is TGTGCCAGCAGTTACCCCTGGACAGGGGGTTACGAGCAGTACTTC. V is TRBV6-2 or TRBV6-3 and J is TRBJ2-7; TRBD1 aligns across 10 bases. The CDR3 sequence is 15 residues long. Germline V CDR1 and CDR2: MNHEY, SVGEGT. J gave up 4 bases and V 2 bases, and 5 bases lay outside the gene matches.

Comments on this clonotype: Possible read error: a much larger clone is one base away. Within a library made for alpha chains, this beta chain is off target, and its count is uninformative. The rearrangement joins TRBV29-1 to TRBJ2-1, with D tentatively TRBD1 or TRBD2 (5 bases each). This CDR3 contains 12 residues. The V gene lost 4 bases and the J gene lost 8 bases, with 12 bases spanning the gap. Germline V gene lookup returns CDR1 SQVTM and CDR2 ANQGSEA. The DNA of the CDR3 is TGCAGCGTTGGGGACCCCATTGATGAGCAGTTCTTC. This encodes CSVGDPIDEQFF.

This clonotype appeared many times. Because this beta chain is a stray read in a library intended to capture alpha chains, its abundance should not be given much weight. CDR3 in amino acids: CASSSRAGAGYGTEAFF. CDR3 sequence (DNA): TGTGCCAGCAGCTCACGGGCCGGGGCCGGGTACGGCACTGAAGCTTTCTTT. This sequence joins TRBV7-2 and TRBJ1-1; D possibly corresponds to TRBD1 (5 bases). CDR1 and CDR2 (germline): SGHTA, FQGNSA. The CDR3 contains 17 residues. Trimming stripped 4 bases from V and 4 bases from J, with 22 bases between.

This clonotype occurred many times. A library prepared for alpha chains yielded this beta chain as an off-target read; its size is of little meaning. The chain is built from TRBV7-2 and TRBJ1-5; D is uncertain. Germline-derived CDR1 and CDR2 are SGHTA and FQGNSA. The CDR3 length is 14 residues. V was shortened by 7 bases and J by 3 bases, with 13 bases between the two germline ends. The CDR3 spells CASTPSGFNQPQHF. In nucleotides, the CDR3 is TGTGCCAGCACCCCGTCGGGGTTCAATCAGCCCCAGCATTTT. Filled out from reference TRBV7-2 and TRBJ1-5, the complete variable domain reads GAGVSQSPSNKVTEKGKDVELRCDPISGHTALYWYRQSLGQGLEFLIYFQGNSAPDKSGLPSDRFSAERTGGSVSTLTIQRTQQEDSAVYLCASTPSGFNQPQHFGDGTRLSIL.

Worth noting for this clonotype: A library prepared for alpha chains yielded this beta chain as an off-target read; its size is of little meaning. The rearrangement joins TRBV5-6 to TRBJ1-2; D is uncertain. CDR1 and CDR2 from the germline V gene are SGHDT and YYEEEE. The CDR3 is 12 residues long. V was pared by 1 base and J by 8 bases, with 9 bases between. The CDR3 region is CASSLREGGYTF. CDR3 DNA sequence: TGTGCCAGCAGCTTGAGGGAAGGCGGCTACACCTTC.

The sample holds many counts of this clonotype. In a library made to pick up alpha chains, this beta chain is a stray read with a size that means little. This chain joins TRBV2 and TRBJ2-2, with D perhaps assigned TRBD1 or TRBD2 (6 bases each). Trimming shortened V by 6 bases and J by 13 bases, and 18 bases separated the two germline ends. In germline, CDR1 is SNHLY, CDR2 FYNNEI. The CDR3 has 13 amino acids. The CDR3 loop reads CASSERIGGRLFF. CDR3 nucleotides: TGTGCCAGCAGCGAACGTATAGGGGGGCGGCTGTTTTTT. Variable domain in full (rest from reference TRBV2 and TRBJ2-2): EPEVTQTPSHQVTQMGQEVILRCVPISNHLYFYWYRQILGQKVEFLVSFYNNEISEKSEIFDDQFSVERPDGSNFTLKIRSTKLEDSAMYFCASSERIGGRLFFGEGSRLTVL.

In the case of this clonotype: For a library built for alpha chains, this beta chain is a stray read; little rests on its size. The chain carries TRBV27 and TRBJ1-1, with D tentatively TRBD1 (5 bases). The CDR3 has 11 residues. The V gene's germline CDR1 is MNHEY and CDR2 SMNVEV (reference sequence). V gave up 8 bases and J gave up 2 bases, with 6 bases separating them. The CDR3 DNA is TGTGCCAGCTGGGGCAACACTGAAGCTTTCTTT. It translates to CASWGNTEAFF.

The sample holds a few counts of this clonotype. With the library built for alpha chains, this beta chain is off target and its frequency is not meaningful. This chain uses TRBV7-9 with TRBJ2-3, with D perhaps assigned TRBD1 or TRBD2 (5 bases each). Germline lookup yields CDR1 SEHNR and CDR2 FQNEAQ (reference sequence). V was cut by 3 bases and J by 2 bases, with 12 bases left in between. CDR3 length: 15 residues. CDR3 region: CASSFGADATDTQYF. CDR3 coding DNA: TGTGCCAGCAGCTTCGGGGCGGACGCCACAGATACGCAGTATTTT.

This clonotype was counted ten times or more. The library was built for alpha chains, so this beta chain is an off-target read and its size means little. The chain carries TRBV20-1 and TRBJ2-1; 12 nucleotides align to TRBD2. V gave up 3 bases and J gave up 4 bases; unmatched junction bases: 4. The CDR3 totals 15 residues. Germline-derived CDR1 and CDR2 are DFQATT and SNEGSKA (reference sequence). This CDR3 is CSASETSGGYNEQFF. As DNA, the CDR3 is TGCAGTGCTAGTGAAACTAGCGGGGGGTACAATGAGCAGTTCTTC.

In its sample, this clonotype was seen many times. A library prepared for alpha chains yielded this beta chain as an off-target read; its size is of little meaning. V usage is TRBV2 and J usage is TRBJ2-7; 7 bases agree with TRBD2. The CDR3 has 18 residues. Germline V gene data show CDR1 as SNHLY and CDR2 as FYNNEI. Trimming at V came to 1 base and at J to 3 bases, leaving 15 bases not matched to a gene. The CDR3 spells CASSEGLATVIDGYEQYF. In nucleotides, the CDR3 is TGTGCCAGCAGTGAAGGACTAGCAACGGTAATCGACGGCTACGAGCAGTACTTC.

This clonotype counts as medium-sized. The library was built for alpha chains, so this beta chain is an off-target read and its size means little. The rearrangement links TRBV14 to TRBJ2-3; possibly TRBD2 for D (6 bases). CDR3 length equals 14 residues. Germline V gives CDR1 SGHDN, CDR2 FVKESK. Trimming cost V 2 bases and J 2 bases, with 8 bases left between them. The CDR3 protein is CASSQRTITDTQYF. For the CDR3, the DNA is TGTGCCAGCAGCCAAAGGACTATCACAGATACGCAGTATTTT. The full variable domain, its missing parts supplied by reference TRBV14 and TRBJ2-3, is EAGVTQFPSHSVIEKGQTVTLRCDPISGHDNLYWYRRVMGKEIKFLLHFVKESKQDESGMPNNRFLAERTGGTYSTLKVQPAELEDSGVYFCASSQRTITDTQYFGPGTRLTVL.

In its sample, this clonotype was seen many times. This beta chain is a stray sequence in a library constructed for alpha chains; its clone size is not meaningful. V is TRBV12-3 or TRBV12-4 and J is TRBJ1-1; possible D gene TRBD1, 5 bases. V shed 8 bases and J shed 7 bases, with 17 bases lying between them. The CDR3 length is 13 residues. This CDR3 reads CASSLGGEGEAFF. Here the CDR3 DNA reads TGTGCCAGCTCTTTGGGAGGGGAAGGTGAAGCTTTCTTT.

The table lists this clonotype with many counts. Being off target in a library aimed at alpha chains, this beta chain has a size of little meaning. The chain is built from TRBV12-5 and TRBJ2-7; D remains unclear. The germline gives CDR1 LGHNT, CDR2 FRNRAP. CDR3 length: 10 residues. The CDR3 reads CAVDFYEQYF. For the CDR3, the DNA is TGTGCCGTTGACTTCTACGAGCAGTACTTC. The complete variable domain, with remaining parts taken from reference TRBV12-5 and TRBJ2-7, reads DARVTQTPRHKVTEMGQEVTMRCQPILGHNTVFWYRQTMMQGLELLAYFRNRAPLDDSGMPKDRFSAEMPDATLATLKIQPSEPRDSAVYFCAVDFYEQYFGPGTRLTVT.

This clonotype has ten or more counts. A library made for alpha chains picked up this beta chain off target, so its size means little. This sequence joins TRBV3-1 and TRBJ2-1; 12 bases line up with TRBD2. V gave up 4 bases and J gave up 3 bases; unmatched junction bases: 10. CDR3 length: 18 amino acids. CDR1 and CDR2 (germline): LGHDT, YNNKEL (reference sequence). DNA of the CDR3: TGTGCCAGCAGCCCGGAAAGAACTAGCGGGGGGTACTACAATGAGCAGTTCTTC. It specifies CASSPERTSGGYYNEQFF.

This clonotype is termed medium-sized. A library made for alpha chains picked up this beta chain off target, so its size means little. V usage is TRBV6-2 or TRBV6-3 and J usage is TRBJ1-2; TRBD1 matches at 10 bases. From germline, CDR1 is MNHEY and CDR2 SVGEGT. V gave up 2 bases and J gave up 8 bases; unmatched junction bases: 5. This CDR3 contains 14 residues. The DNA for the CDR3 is TGTGCCAGCAGTTACCCCGACAGGGGGCCCGGCTACACCTTC. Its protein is CASSYPDRGPGYTF.

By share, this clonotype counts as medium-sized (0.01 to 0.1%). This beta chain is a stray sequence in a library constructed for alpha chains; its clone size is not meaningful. DNA of the CDR3: TGTGCCAGCAGATCAATTCGGACAGGCCCGAAGAACACCGGGGAGCTGTTTTTT. Translation gives CASRSIRTGPKNTGELFF. The rearrangement joins TRBV11-2 to TRBJ2-2, with 7 bases lining up with TRBD1. V trimming: 6 bases; J trimming: 1 base; junction bases outside the gene matches: 14. The length of the CDR3 is 18 residues. Germline CDR1 SGHAT, CDR2 FQNNGV.

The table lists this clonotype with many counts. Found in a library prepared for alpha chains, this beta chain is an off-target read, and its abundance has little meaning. The CDR3 loop reads CASSLVSVGADGYTF. DNA for the CDR3: TGTGCCAGCAGCTTAGTGTCGGTGGGAGCCGATGGCTACACCTTC. The chain joins TRBV7-9 to TRBJ1-2, with D hard to call. The CDR3 runs to 15 residues. The germline gives CDR1 SEHNR, CDR2 FQNEAQ (reference sequence). Trimming cost V 1 base and J 6 bases, with 15 bases left between them.

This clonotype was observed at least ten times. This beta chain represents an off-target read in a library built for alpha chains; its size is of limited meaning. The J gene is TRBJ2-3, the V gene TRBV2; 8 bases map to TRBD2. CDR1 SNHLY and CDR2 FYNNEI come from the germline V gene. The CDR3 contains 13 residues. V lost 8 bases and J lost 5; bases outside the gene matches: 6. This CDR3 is CASAGLDGDTQYF. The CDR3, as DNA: TGTGCCAGCGCGGGACTAGACGGAGATACGCAGTATTTT.

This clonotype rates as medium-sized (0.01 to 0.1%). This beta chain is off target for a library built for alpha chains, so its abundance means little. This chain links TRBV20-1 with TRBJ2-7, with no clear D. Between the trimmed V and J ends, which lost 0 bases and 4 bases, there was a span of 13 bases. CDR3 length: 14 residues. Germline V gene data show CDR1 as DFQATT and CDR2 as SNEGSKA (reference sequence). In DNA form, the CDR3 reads TGCAGTGCTAGAGATATTGGGATGGGGTACGAGCAGTACTTC. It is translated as CSARDIGMGYEQYF.

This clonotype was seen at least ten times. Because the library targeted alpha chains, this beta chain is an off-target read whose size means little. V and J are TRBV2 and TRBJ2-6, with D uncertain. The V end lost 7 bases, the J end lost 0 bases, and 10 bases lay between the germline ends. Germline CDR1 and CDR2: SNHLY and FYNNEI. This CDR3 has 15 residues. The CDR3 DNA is TGTGCCAGCACCAAAGAGAACTCTGGGGCCAACGTCCTGACTTTC. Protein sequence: CASTKENSGANVLTF.

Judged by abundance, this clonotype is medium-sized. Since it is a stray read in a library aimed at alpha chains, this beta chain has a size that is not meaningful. The CDR3 loop reads CASSVGPGQGEETQYF. The CDR3 nucleotides are TGTGCCAGCAGCGTAGGGCCTGGACAGGGCGAAGAGACCCAGTACTTC. This chain joins TRBV9 and TRBJ2-5, with TRBD1 identical over 8 bases. V shed 0 bases, J shed 3 bases, and the junction held 7 bases outside the gene matches. Germline CDR1 is SGDLS and CDR2 is YYNGEE. The CDR3 is 16 amino acids. The full variable domain, completed using reference TRBV9 and TRBJ2-5, is DSGVTQTPKHLITATGQRVTLRCSPRSGDLSVYWYQQSLDQGLQFLIQYYNGEERAKGNILERFSAQQFPDLHSELNLSSLELGDSALYFCASSVGPGQGEETQYFGPGTRLLVL.